The present T cell receptor (beta chain) was sequenced within a study of OX40 agonist ivuxolimab in advanced cancers. Trimming removed 5 bases from V and 4 bases from J; junction bases left unmatched: 4. Germline V gene data show CDR1 as SGHAT and CDR2 as FQDESV (reference sequence). The CDR3 sequence is 15 residues long. Measured with immunoSEQ multiplex PCR; TCRdb has only the in-frame clones, and not every one. The sample lists roughly 34,000 clones; around 80% were seen once. The sample consisted of CD4+ or CD8+ T cells sorted from blood, taken in a trial of the OX40 agonist ivuxolimab. The chain uses TRBV11-1 and TRBJ1-5; 11 bases agree with TRBD1. This clonotype was sampled from an adult with an advanced solid tumor such as melanoma, head and neck, liver or kidney cancer. DNA for the CDR3: TGTGCCAGCAGCCTCGGGACAGGGGGAAATCAGCCCCAGCATTTT. It translates to CASSLGTGGNQPQHF.